The clone carrying this TCR beta chain appeared many times. CDR1 and CDR2 from the germline V gene are MNHNY and SVGAGI (reference sequence). This CDR3 contains 15 residues. The ends were cut back, 4 bases at V and 0 bases at J, with 10 bases in the middle. This record comes from a study of T cells in Graves' hyperthyroidism and ophthalmopathy. RNA transcripts yielded amplified TCR beta CDR3 regions. A first-round RT-PCR of the TCR CDR3 used the HTBI primer set. TCRdb passed the multiplex PCR reads through MiXCR, listing each CDR3 protein once. The data hold 750,000 to 900,000 distinct CDR3 sequences, with roughly 40% observed a single time.

The rearrangement joins TRBV6-6 to TRBJ1-3, with D unresolved. This clonotype originated in a man aged 18 to 35 with Graves' hyperthyroidism. The sample was blood. The CDR3 here is CASSSGGSSGNTIYF. Here the CDR3 DNA reads TGTGCCAGCAGTTCAGGCGGGAGCTCTGGAAACACCATATATTTT.